Reported below is one TCR beta chain. This record belongs to a study of technical replicates of blood from several donors. Measured with immunoSEQ multiplex PCR; TCRdb has only the in-frame clones, and not every one. Of about 84,000 clones in the sample, approximately 97% were seen once. CDR3 length: 14 amino acids. V gave up 4 bases and J gave up 4 bases, with 11 bases separating them. Germline V gene data show CDR1 as SGHDN and CDR2 as FVKESK. The clonotype comes from a human donor in good health. This chain connects TRBV14 to TRBJ1-5; D may be TRBD1 (5 bases). The sequenced sample was T cells isolated from PBMCs. DNA for the CDR3: TGTGCCAGCAGCCTTGCCGGGGGGAATCAGCCCCAGCATTTT. It translates to CASSLAGGNQPQHF.